This note documents a single T cell receptor delta chain sequence. There is no known antigen for this receptor. The junction shows a germline mismatch at one end, possibly a read error. The data are from a study of gamma-delta chains in newborns, infants, children (dated 2019 in TCRdb). The study in broad terms: In the study title, it is stated that polyclonal expansion of innate gammadelta T cells is driven by microbial exposure immediately after birth. The study examined the way microbial exposure affected innate gammadelta T cell populations in human newborns right after birth.

Instrument used: Illumina MiSeq. TCRdb called clones from the public reads with CATT, and repeated DNA sequences were later combined into one row. The sample data list roughly 5,800 delta-chain clones, and 18% of these were observed just once. 5.2% of the sample rests with the top ten. The sequence was collected from a child who was a newborn, infant or young child, either healthy, febrile or measles-vaccinated (not recorded which). Sequences were obtained from blood.

The nucleotides read TGTGCTATTGGGGGATCCCGACGGACTTCGGTAGTGGGGGATACTGCGGATAAACTCATCTTT. This yields the protein CAIGGSRRTSVVGDTADKLIF. The chain uses TRDV1 and TRDJ1; 10 bases in between match TRDD3. The J gene was not available in TCRdb and was assigned here by matching the DNA to germline segments. The germline V gene supplies CDR1 TSWWSYY and CDR2 QGS. The CDR3 has 21 amino acids, counting the end cysteine and phenylalanine. The retained sequence is limited to the CDR3, 63 bases, with the frame set at the first base.